Sequencing of this T cell receptor beta chain was carried out in a study of OX40 agonist ivuxolimab in advanced cancers. Profiled with immunoSEQ multiplex PCR; TCRdb holds only in-frame clones, not every one. The sample includes more than 75,000 clones, 80% to 90% seen only once; the top ten take approximately 5.1%. This clone has more than one count but fewer than ten. Its antigen is as yet unknown. CDR1 and CDR2 (germline): GTSNPN, SVGIG (reference sequence). This CDR3 contains 16 residues. Trimming cost V 2 bases and J 7 bases; bases outside gene matches: 10. Whole-study results and caveats: No determination was made of the antigen specificity of the expanded peripheral T cells.

The chain employs TRBV30 and TRBJ1-6; TRBD1 matches 8 bases. The TCR originated in an adult with an advanced solid tumor such as melanoma, head and neck, liver or kidney cancer. This material consisted of CD4+ or CD8+ T cells sorted from blood, taken in a trial of the OX40 agonist ivuxolimab. CDR3 loop: CAWSIRSGTGNSPLHF. CDR3 sequence (DNA): TGTGCCTGGAGTATACGGAGCGGGACAGGAAATTCACCCCTCCACTTT.